The rows below give T cell receptor beta chains drawn from one sample of a study of shared clonotypes between healthy human individuals. Only in-frame clones appear in the TCRdb table, and some are missing; sequencing was by immunoSEQ multiplex PCR. The sample lists more than 400,000 clones, about 95% occurring once. Sequences were obtained from naive CD4+ T cells sorted from blood. The receptors derive from a woman aged 30 to 39 in good health. Both conserved end residues are part of each CDR3.

TRBJ1-2 | TRBV19 | CASSTQGAGHYGYTF
TRBJ1-3 | TRBV19 | CASSGIGLSGNTIYF
TRBJ2-5 | TRBV5-1 | CASTKEPPMETQYF
TRBJ2-7 | TRBV18 | CASSPPLGPLAENSYEQYF
TRBJ2-1 | TRBV7-9 | CASSSRSDRSNEQFF
TRBJ1-3 | TRBV19 | CASSIGSFGNTIYF
TRBJ1-2 | TRBV28 | CASSPPDRYYGYTF
TRBJ1-2 | TRBV5-1 | CASSFISDSNYGYTF
- | TRBV6-5 | CASRRQGYEQYF
TRBJ1-4 | TRBV6-5 | CASSWQGASSEKLFF
TRBJ2-5 | TRBV19 | CASSWSAGVGETQYF
TRBJ2-3 | TRBV2 | CASSDRLSSTDTQYF
TRBJ1-1 | TRBV28 | CASSLSYRGNTEAFF
TRBJ1-2 | TRBV7-3 | CASSSRTGGVYGYTF
TRBJ1-5 | TRBV5-4 | CASSLDGRSSNQPQHF
TRBJ1-4 | TRBV5-1 | CASSLGTGDAEKLFF
TRBJ1-1 | TRBV6-5 | CASTRPANTEAFF
TRBJ2-6 | TRBV10-1 | CASSESREIGANVLTF
TRBJ2-3 | TRBV28 | CASSYPGNTDTQYF
TRBJ2-6 | TRBV29-1 | CSVGVATSGANVLTF
TRBJ2-1 | TRBV11-2 | CASSTGASLTGTTGEFF
TRBJ2-3 | TRBV11-2 | CASSRPGQGLKNTQYF